The 3 T cell receptor beta chains below come from one sample, sequenced in a study of T cell responses to AZD1222 COVID-19 vaccine. Repertoires were generated with immunoSEQ multiplex PCR, while TCRdb's copy carries only in-frame clones and drops some. The sample yields about 150,000 clones, 91% seen once. Specimen: peripheral blood, collected 28 days after the second AZD1222 dose. Receptor source: an adult who received the AZD1222 COVID-19 vaccine.

The chain recombines TRBV6-5 with TRBJ2-7; 7 bases are shared with TRBD2. The CDR3 contains 14 residues. Looked up from germline, CDR1 is MNHEY and CDR2 is SVGAGI. Trimming cost V 5 bases and J 7 bases; bases outside gene matches: 11. The CDR3 DNA reads TGTGCCAGCAGTCGGACTAGTCGGGTGTGGGAGCAGTACTTC. Translated: CASSRTSRVWEQYF.

J is TRBJ1-5 and V is TRBV4-2, with TRBD1 as a possible D gene (6 bases). V was cut by 1 base and J by 4 bases, with 11 bases left in between. This CDR3 is built from 15 residues. Germline V gives CDR1 LGHNA, CDR2 YNFKEQ. CDR3 DNA: TGTGCCAGCAGCCAAGCAGGACAGAGTAATCAGCCCCAGCATTTT. Translating it yields CASSQAGQSNQPQHF.

The chain has TRBV18 and TRBJ1-4; D gene uncertain. V dropped 0 bases and J dropped 8 bases, with 7 bases sitting between them. The CDR3 totals 13 residues. CDR1 and CDR2 from the germline V gene are KGHSH and LQKENI. In DNA form, the CDR3 reads TGTGCCAGCTCACCACCTCTCCGGGAAAAACTGTTTTTT. This codes for CASSPPLREKLFF.